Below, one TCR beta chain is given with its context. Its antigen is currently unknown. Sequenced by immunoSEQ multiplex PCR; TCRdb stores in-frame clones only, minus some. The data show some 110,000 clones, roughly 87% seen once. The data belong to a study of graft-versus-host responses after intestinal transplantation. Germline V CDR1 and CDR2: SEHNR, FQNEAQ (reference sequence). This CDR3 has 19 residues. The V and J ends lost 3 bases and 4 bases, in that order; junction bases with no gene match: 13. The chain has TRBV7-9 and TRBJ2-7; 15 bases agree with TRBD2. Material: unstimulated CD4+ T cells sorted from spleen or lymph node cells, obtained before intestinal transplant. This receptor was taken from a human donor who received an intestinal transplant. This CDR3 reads CASSFFGGLAGGPKYEQYF. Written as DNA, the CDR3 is TGTGCCAGCAGCTTTTTTGGAGGACTAGCGGGAGGGCCCAAGTACGAGCAGTACTTC. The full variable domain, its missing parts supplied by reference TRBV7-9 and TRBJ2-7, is DTGVSQNPRHKITKRGQNVTFRCDPISEHNRLYWYRQTLGQGPEFLTYFQNEAQLEKSRLLSDRFSAERPKGSFSTLEIQRTEQGDSAMYLCASSFFGGLAGGPKYEQYFGPGTRLTVT.